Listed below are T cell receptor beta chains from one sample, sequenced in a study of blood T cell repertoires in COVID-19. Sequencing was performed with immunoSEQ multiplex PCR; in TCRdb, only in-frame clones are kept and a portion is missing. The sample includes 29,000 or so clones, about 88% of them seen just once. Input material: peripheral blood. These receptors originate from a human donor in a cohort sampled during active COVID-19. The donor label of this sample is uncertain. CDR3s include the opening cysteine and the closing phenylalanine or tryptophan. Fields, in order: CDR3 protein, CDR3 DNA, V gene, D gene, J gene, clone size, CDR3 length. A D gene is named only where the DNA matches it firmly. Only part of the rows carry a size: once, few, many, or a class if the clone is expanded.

CDR3 protein: CASSEGAQTDTQYF
CDR3 DNA: TGCGCCAGCAGTGAGGGGGCGCAGACAGATACGCAGTATTTT
V gene: TRBV10-2
D gene: .
J gene: TRBJ2-3
clone size: .
CDR3 length: 14

CDR3 protein: CASSFAQGAYEQYF
CDR3 DNA: TGCGCCAGCAGCTTTGCGCAGGGGGCCTACGAGCAGTACTTC
V gene: TRBV5-1
D gene: TRBD1
J gene: TRBJ2-7
clone size: .
CDR3 length: 14

CDR3 protein: CAWSATRTGDSGNTIYF
CDR3 DNA: TGTGCCTGGAGTGCCACTCGGACAGGGGATTCGGGAAACACCATATATTTT
V gene: TRBV30
D gene: TRBD1
J gene: TRBJ1-3
clone size: once
CDR3 length: 17

CDR3 protein: CASSGGDRNYYGYTF
CDR3 DNA: TGCGCCAGCAGCGGCGGGGACAGAAACTACTATGGCTACACCTTC
V gene: TRBV5-1
D gene: TRBD1
J gene: TRBJ1-2
clone size: .
CDR3 length: 15

CDR3 protein: CVSGRGDEQFF
CDR3 DNA: TGTGTGAGTGGGAGGGGGGATGAGCAGTTCTTC
V gene: TRBV12-3/TRBV12-4
D gene: .
J gene: TRBJ2-1
clone size: .
CDR3 length: 11

CDR3 protein: CASSLSLLRSNEQFF
CDR3 DNA: TGTGCCAGCAGTTTATCCCTCCTCAGGTCCAATGAGCAGTTCTTC
V gene: TRBV28
D gene: .
J gene: TRBJ2-1
clone size: .
CDR3 length: 15

CDR3 protein: CASSEGPGRPYGYTF
CDR3 DNA: TGTGCCAGCAGCGAGGGCCCAGGGAGGCCCTATGGCTACACCTTC
V gene: TRBV11-2
D gene: .
J gene: TRBJ1-2
clone size: .
CDR3 length: 15

CDR3 protein: CASSLLAGGNEQYF
CDR3 DNA: TGTGCCAGCAGCCTCCTTGCAGGGGGTAACGAGCAGTACTTC
V gene: TRBV6-5
D gene: TRBD1
J gene: TRBJ2-7
clone size: .
CDR3 length: 14

CDR3 protein: CASSPQGTGSQPQHF
CDR3 DNA: TGTGCCAGCTCCCCCCAGGGGACAGGGAGTCAGCCCCAGCATTTT
V gene: TRBV18
D gene: TRBD1
J gene: TRBJ1-5
clone size: .
CDR3 length: 15

CDR3 protein: CASSMTGGAGWTQYF
CDR3 DNA: TGTGCCAGTAGTATGACAGGGGGCGCGGGCTGGACCCAGTACTTC
V gene: TRBV19
D gene: TRBD1
J gene: TRBJ2-5
clone size: .
CDR3 length: 15

CDR3 protein: CSVEAGSSYNEQFF
CDR3 DNA: TGCAGCGTAGAGGCGGGTTCCTCCTACAATGAGCAGTTCTTC
V gene: TRBV29-1
D gene: .
J gene: TRBJ2-1
clone size: .
CDR3 length: 14

CDR3 protein: CATSSGGTASGNTIYF
CDR3 DNA: TGTGCCACCAGCAGTGGTGGGACAGCCTCTGGAAACACCATATATTTT
V gene: TRBV15
D gene: TRBD1
J gene: TRBJ1-3
clone size: .
CDR3 length: 16

CDR3 protein: CASSTRTGDQETQYF
CDR3 DNA: TGTGCCAGCAGCACCCGGACAGGGGACCAAGAGACCCAGTACTTC
V gene: TRBV7-9
D gene: TRBD1
J gene: TRBJ2-5
clone size: .
CDR3 length: 15

CDR3 protein: CASSEARETQYF
CDR3 DNA: TGTGCCAGCAGTGAAGCGCGAGAGACCCAGTACTTC
V gene: TRBV2
D gene: .
J gene: TRBJ2-5
clone size: .
CDR3 length: 12

CDR3 protein: CASRTGTASTGELFF
CDR3 DNA: TGTGCCAGCAGGACCGGGACAGCCTCCACCGGGGAGCTGTTTTTT
V gene: TRBV7-9
D gene: TRBD1
J gene: TRBJ2-2
clone size: .
CDR3 length: 15

CDR3 protein: CASSPPGEGANVLTF
CDR3 DNA: TGTGCCAGCAGCCCCCCAGGGGAAGGGGCCAACGTCCTGACTTTC
V gene: TRBV5-4
D gene: .
J gene: TRBJ2-6
clone size: .
CDR3 length: 15

CDR3 protein: CAWSFGTSGEADTQYF
CDR3 DNA: TGTGCCTGGAGTTTTGGGACTAGCGGGGAGGCAGATACGCAGTATTTT
V gene: TRBV30
D gene: TRBD2
J gene: TRBJ2-3
clone size: .
CDR3 length: 16

CDR3 protein: CASSSQGAVGELFF
CDR3 DNA: TGCGCCAGCAGCTCACAGGGGGCTGTCGGGGAGCTGTTTTTT
V gene: TRBV5-1
D gene: TRBD1
J gene: TRBJ2-2
clone size: .
CDR3 length: 14

CDR3 protein: CASSDEADEQYF
CDR3 DNA: TGTGCCAGCAGTGACGAGGCCGACGAGCAGTACTTC
V gene: TRBV2
D gene: .
J gene: TRBJ2-7
clone size: .
CDR3 length: 12

CDR3 protein: CATRAILSTGWMQPQHF
CDR3 DNA: TGTGCCACCAGGGCTATATTATCCACAGGGTGGATGCAGCCCCAGCATTTT
V gene: TRBV24-1
D gene: .
J gene: TRBJ1-5
clone size: .
CDR3 length: 17

CDR3 protein: CASSRGGQGGVDEQFF
CDR3 DNA: TGTGCCAGCTCACGGGGAGGACAGGGGGGTGTCGATGAGCAGTTCTTC
V gene: TRBV18
D gene: TRBD1
J gene: TRBJ2-1
clone size: .
CDR3 length: 16

CDR3 protein: CASSEGTALYNEQFF
CDR3 DNA: TGTGCCAGCAGTGAGGGGACAGCGCTGTACAATGAGCAGTTCTTC
V gene: TRBV6-1
D gene: TRBD1
J gene: TRBJ2-1
clone size: .
CDR3 length: 15

CDR3 protein: CASSDRTLGNTIYF
CDR3 DNA: TGTGCCAGCTCAGACCGGACACTAGGAAACACCATATATTTT
V gene: TRBV18
D gene: .
J gene: TRBJ1-3
clone size: .
CDR3 length: 14

CDR3 protein: CASSQGARETQYF
CDR3 DNA: TGTGCCAGCAGCCAGGGGGCGCGTGAGACCCAGTACTTC
V gene: TRBV3-1/TRBV3-2
D gene: .
J gene: TRBJ2-5
clone size: .
CDR3 length: 13

CDR3 protein: CASSIVGNEQFF
CDR3 DNA: TGTGCCAGTAGTATAGTCGGCAATGAGCAGTTCTTC
V gene: TRBV19
D gene: .
J gene: TRBJ2-1
clone size: .
CDR3 length: 12

CDR3 protein: CAWSSDSGANVLTF
CDR3 DNA: TGTGCCTGGAGTTCAGATTCTGGGGCCAACGTCCTGACTTTC
V gene: TRBV30
D gene: .
J gene: TRBJ2-6
clone size: few
CDR3 length: 14

CDR3 protein: CASSLQQNTEAFF
CDR3 DNA: TGTGCCAGCAGCCTACAGCAGAACACTGAAGCTTTCTTT
V gene: TRBV5-4
D gene: .
J gene: TRBJ1-1
clone size: .
CDR3 length: 13

CDR3 protein: CSAGDLEKLFF
CDR3 DNA: TGCAGTGCTGGAGACCTTGAAAAACTGTTTTTT
V gene: TRBV20-1
D gene: .
J gene: TRBJ1-4
clone size: .
CDR3 length: 11

CDR3 protein: CASSFGGKMDTQYF
CDR3 DNA: TGTGCCAGCAGCTTTGGCGGGAAAATGGATACGCAGTATTTT
V gene: TRBV7-6
D gene: .
J gene: TRBJ2-3
clone size: .
CDR3 length: 14

CDR3 protein: CATSDPGQGYEQYF
CDR3 DNA: TGTGCCACCAGTGACCCGGGACAGGGGTACGAGCAGTACTTC
V gene: TRBV24-1
D gene: TRBD1
J gene: TRBJ2-7
clone size: .
CDR3 length: 14

CDR3 protein: CASSLLGTADTGELFF
CDR3 DNA: TGTGCCAGCAGCCTACTCGGGACAGCGGACACCGGGGAGCTGTTTTTT
V gene: TRBV7-9
D gene: TRBD1
J gene: TRBJ2-2
clone size: .
CDR3 length: 16

CDR3 protein: CASSDLAGGGNEQFF
CDR3 DNA: TGTGCCAGCAGTGACCTAGCGGGAGGTGGGAATGAGCAGTTCTTC
V gene: TRBV6-4
D gene: TRBD2
J gene: TRBJ2-1
clone size: .
CDR3 length: 15

CDR3 protein: CAWSPNLGLLFF
CDR3 DNA: TGTGCCTGGAGTCCGAATCTGGGCCTACTGTTTTTT
V gene: TRBV30
D gene: .
J gene: TRBJ2-2
clone size: .
CDR3 length: 12

CDR3 protein: CASSFGGQDGYTF
CDR3 DNA: TGCGCCAGCAGCTTCGGGGGGCAAGATGGCTACACCTTC
V gene: TRBV5-1
D gene: .
J gene: TRBJ1-2
clone size: .
CDR3 length: 13

CDR3 protein: CASSSPGQGNTEAFF
CDR3 DNA: TGTGCCAGCAGCTCGCCGGGACAGGGGAACACTGAAGCTTTCTTT
V gene: TRBV11-1
D gene: TRBD1
J gene: TRBJ1-1
clone size: .
CDR3 length: 15

CDR3 protein: CASSEAHTEEYF
CDR3 DNA: TGTGCCAGCAGTGAAGCCCACACCGAGGAGTACTTC
V gene: TRBV2
D gene: .
J gene: TRBJ2-4
clone size: .
CDR3 length: 12

CDR3 protein: CSVPGGLNTGELFF
CDR3 DNA: TGCAGCGTTCCCGGCGGGTTGAACACCGGGGAGCTGTTTTTT
V gene: TRBV29-1
D gene: .
J gene: TRBJ2-2
clone size: once
CDR3 length: 14

CDR3 protein: CASSLGTGADQPQHF
CDR3 DNA: TGTGCCAGCAGCTTAGGGACAGGGGCGGATCAGCCCCAGCATTTT
V gene: TRBV11-2
D gene: TRBD1
J gene: TRBJ1-5
clone size: .
CDR3 length: 15

CDR3 protein: CASSLLSTAQGLNQPQHF
CDR3 DNA: TGTGCCAGCAGTTTATTGAGCACAGCACAGGGGCTCAATCAGCCCCAGCATTTT
V gene: TRBV28
D gene: TRBD1
J gene: TRBJ1-5
clone size: .
CDR3 length: 18

CDR3 protein: CAWSSKVLRGQPQHF
CDR3 DNA: TGTGCCTGGAGTTCGAAGGTTCTCCGGGGTCAGCCCCAGCATTTT
V gene: TRBV30
D gene: .
J gene: TRBJ1-5
clone size: .
CDR3 length: 15

CDR3 protein: CASSLASSDYNEQFF
CDR3 DNA: TGTGCCAGCAGCTTGGCGAGTAGCGACTACAATGAGCAGTTCTTC
V gene: TRBV5-6
D gene: .
J gene: TRBJ2-1
clone size: .
CDR3 length: 15

CDR3 protein: CSVELPTGGEYGYTF
CDR3 DNA: TGCAGCGTTGAACTACCAACAGGGGGCGAGTATGGCTACACCTTC
V gene: TRBV29-1
D gene: TRBD1
J gene: TRBJ1-2
clone size: .
CDR3 length: 15

CDR3 protein: CASSPRGGPQYF
CDR3 DNA: TGTGCCAGCAGCCCTAGGGGGGGCCCCCAGTACTTC
V gene: TRBV7-3
D gene: .
J gene: TRBJ2-5
clone size: .
CDR3 length: 12